These 29 T cell receptor beta chains share one sample of origin, sequenced in a study of spatial heterogeneity in lung cancer. Study-level findings and limits: It was found that expanded intratumoral alpha and beta TCR counts tracked tumor mutation counts.

TCRdb reprocessed the 5' RACE reads with MiXCR, giving one entry per CDR3 protein. The sample has around 95,000 distinct CDR3 sequences, 3.5% to 5% seen once. Documented time point: sample taken at primary tumor resection. Antigens of these TCRs are unknown. The material was lung tumor tissue, obtained at surgery. These receptors came from a male donor with early-stage non-small cell lung cancer.

This clonotype has a handful of counts. This chain connects TRBV20-1 to TRBJ1-1; D call uncertain. The length of the CDR3 is 12 residues. Trimming left V 2 bases short and J 5 bases short, with 9 bases between. The germline CDR1 and CDR2 sequences are DFQATT and SNEGSKA (reference sequence). DNA of the CDR3: TGCAGTGCTAGACGGTCCGGGACTGAAGCTTTCTTT. Protein product: CSARRSGTEAFF.

This clonotype was detected many times. The genes are TRBV4-2 and TRBJ2-1, with D uncertain. The V end was cut by 4 bases, the J end by 7 bases, with 17 bases between. The V gene's germline CDR1 is LGHNA and CDR2 YNFKEQ. The CDR3 is 15 amino acids. The CDR3 region has the DNA TGTGCCAGCAGCCCGAGCATGGGCCCAATGAATGAGCAGTTCTTC. Amino acid sequence: CASSPSMGPMNEQFF.

This clonotype has a count of ten or more. The V call is TRBV27, the J call TRBJ1-6; D is ambiguous. Trimming left V 5 bases short and J 10 bases short, with 12 bases between. The CDR3 is 13 amino acids. Germline CDR1 MNHEY, CDR2 SMNVEV (reference sequence). The CDR3 region is CASSQRVGSPLHF. CDR3 in DNA: TGTGCCAGCAGTCAGAGAGTTGGGTCACCCCTCCACTTT.

This chain uses TRBV20-1 with TRBJ1-1, with no clear D. Per the germline V gene, CDR1 is DFQATT and CDR2 is SNEGSKA (reference sequence). Trimming removed 6 bases at V and 11 bases at J, with 22 bases between. The CDR3 loop spans 13 amino acids. The CDR3 region is CSALGLGSGGAFF. The DNA for the CDR3 is TGCAGTGCCCTAGGTTTGGGTTCCGGAGGGGCTTTCTTT.

This sequence joins TRBV7-8 and TRBJ2-1; 10 nucleotides line up with TRBD2. This CDR3 is built from 15 residues. V lost 5 bases and J lost 6; bases outside the gene matches: 7. CDR1 is SGHVS, CDR2 FQNEAQ, per germline. CDR3 region: CASSILIAGGNEQFF. For the CDR3, the DNA is TGTGCCAGCAGCATTTTGATAGCGGGAGGCAATGAGCAGTTCTTC.

This clonotype was recorded at least ten times. The J gene is TRBJ2-7, the V gene TRBV28, with TRBD2 identical over 7 bases. The CDR3 is 15 residues long. CDR1 and CDR2 (germline): MDHEN, SYDVKM. With 5 bases clipped from V and 2 bases from J, the junction kept 9 bases outside the gene matches. The CDR3 DNA reads as TGTGCCAGCAGTACCCGGACTAGAAAAACCTACGAGCAGTACTTC. This sequence encodes CASSTRTRKTYEQYF.

This clonotype was recorded at least ten times. This sequence joins TRBV7-2 and TRBJ2-1; D possibly corresponds to TRBD2 (6 bases). This CDR3 is built from 13 residues. V dropped 3 bases and J dropped 12 bases, with 15 bases sitting between them. From germline, CDR1 is SGHTA and CDR2 FQGNSA. CDR3 bases: TGTGCCAGCAGCTTCGCTAAACTAGCTGTGCAGTTCTTC. Translated, it gives CASSFAKLAVQFF.

In this sample, this clonotype turned up many times. This chain joins TRBV3-1 and TRBJ2-3; the D is unclear. The germline V gene has CDR1 LGHDT and CDR2 YNNKEL (reference sequence). The ends were cut back, 0 bases at V and 6 bases at J, with 1 base in the middle. The CDR3 sequence is 11 residues long. The CDR3 DNA sequence: TGTGCCAGCAGCCAAGAGGATACGCAGTATTTT. It encodes CASSQEDTQYF.

This clonotype has only a few counts. The chain recombines TRBV12-3 or TRBV12-4 with TRBJ2-3; 9 bases are a match to TRBD2. This CDR3 is 15 amino acids long. Germline trimming cut 6 bases from V and 5 bases from J; bases unmatched to any gene: 9. The CDR3 nucleotides are TGTGCCAGCAGAGTCTCGGGAGCGGGGGGAGATACGCAGTATTTT. It yields the protein CASRVSGAGGDTQYF.

This clonotype was recorded many times. This chain connects TRBV2 to TRBJ1-5, with 9 positions matching TRBD1. Germline CDR1 and CDR2: SNHLY and FYNNEI. This CDR3 comprises 14 residues. Trimming removed 4 bases from V and 9 bases from J; junction bases left unmatched: 7. The CDR3 reads CASSGGTGFRPQHF. DNA of the CDR3: TGTGCCAGCAGTGGGGGGACAGGGTTTCGGCCCCAGCATTTT.

This clonotype was recorded many times. J is TRBJ2-3 and V is TRBV20-1; D is undetermined. Germline V gene data show CDR1 as DFQATT and CDR2 as SNEGSKA (reference sequence). The V and J ends lost 0 bases and 5 bases respectively, with 6 bases between them. This CDR3 has 12 amino acids. The CDR3 sequence is CSARDGEDTQYF. For the CDR3, the DNA is TGCAGTGCTAGAGATGGAGAAGATACGCAGTATTTT.

This clonotype was detected ten times or more. The chain is built from TRBV20-1 and TRBJ2-6; D is unresolved. The CDR3 has 14 residues. Trimming pared 6 bases from V and 0 bases from J, leaving 9 bases between. Germline V lookup: CDR1 DFQATT, CDR2 SNEGSKA (reference sequence). The CDR3 coding sequence is TGCAGTGCGAACCCCCCCTCTGGGGCCAACGTCCTGACTTTC. It is translated as CSANPPSGANVLTF.

The CDR3 loop reads CASSLFGQPQHF. DNA for the CDR3: TGTGCCAGCAGCTTGTTCGGTCAGCCCCAGCATTTT. The chain recombines TRBV28 with TRBJ1-5; no clear D. Trimming stripped 6 bases from V and 6 bases from J, with 9 bases between. Germline assignment: CDR1 MDHEN and CDR2 SYDVKM. The CDR3 covers 12 residues. Full variable domain (missing parts from reference TRBV28 and TRBJ1-5): DVKVTQSSRYLVKRTGEKVFLECVQDMDHENMFWYRQDPGLGLRLIYFSYDVKMKEKGDIPEGYSVSREKKERFSLILESASTNQTSMYLCASSLFGQPQHFGDGTRLSIL.

The rearrangement joins TRBV14 to TRBJ2-7; perhaps TRBD2 as D (6 bases). There are 13 residues in the CDR3. Germline V gives CDR1 SGHDN, CDR2 FVKESK. V lost 5 bases to trimming and J lost 6 bases, with 14 bases between them. The CDR3 is CASSVTSFSEQYF. As DNA, the CDR3 is TGTGCCAGCAGCGTGACTAGTTTTTCCGAGCAGTACTTC.

This clonotype was seen a handful of times. The gene calls are TRBV23-1 and TRBJ2-5; D is unclear. TRBV23-1 is labeled an ORF, and its function is uncertain. V gave up 10 bases and J gave up 5 bases, with 14 bases separating them. The CDR3 covers 12 residues. CDR3 residues: CATPQFSETQYF. CDR3 bases: TGCGCCACCCCCCAGTTTAGCGAGACCCAGTACTTC.

This clonotype occurred many times. This sequence joins TRBV12-3 or TRBV12-4 and TRBJ2-1; the match to TRBD2 covers 10 bases. The CDR3 has 16 amino acids. V was pared by 9 bases and J by 5 bases, with 13 bases of the junction left unmatched. CDR3 nucleotides: TGTGCCAGTACTACCCACGGACTAGCGGTCAACAATGAGCAGTTCTTC. Residues: CASTTHGLAVNNEQFF.

This clonotype was seen repeatedly, ten times or more. The chain has TRBV29-1 and TRBJ2-1; D call uncertain. Trimming took off 6 bases at V and 2 bases at J, with 2 bases between the two ends. The germline CDR1 and CDR2 sequences are SQVTM and ANQGSEA. The CDR3 is 10 amino acids. In DNA, the CDR3 is TGCAGCGTGACCTACAATGAGCAGTTCTTC. Amino acid sequence: CSVTYNEQFF.

This clonotype was found many times. The V gene is TRBV28, the J gene TRBJ2-7, with D unclear. There are 14 residues in the CDR3. The V end was cut by 1 base, the J end by 0 bases, with 7 bases between. Germline V gives CDR1 MDHEN, CDR2 SYDVKM. The CDR3 nucleotides are TGTGCCAGCAGTTTATCCCCCTCCTCCTACGAGCAGTACTTC. Translation: CASSLSPSSYEQYF.

This clonotype was seen many times. The chain recombines TRBV4-1 with TRBJ1-5; D unresolved. Deletions cut 0 bases from V and 0 bases from J, with 9 bases between. The CDR3 is 16 amino acids. Germline V gene sequence: CDR1 MGHRA, CDR2 YSYEKL. CDR3 sequence reads: CASSQDRWGSNQPQHF. In DNA form, the CDR3 reads TGCGCCAGCAGCCAAGATAGGTGGGGTAGCAATCAGCCCCAGCATTTT.

This clonotype was picked up many times. CDR3 bases: TGTGCCAGCAGTCGACAGGAGGGGCAAAACATTCAGTACTTC. Its protein is CASSRQEGQNIQYF. This chain uses TRBV12-3 or TRBV12-4 with TRBJ2-4; D may correspond to TRBD1 or TRBD2 (6 bases each). The germline V and J ends were trimmed by 5 bases and 5 bases, with 13 bases remaining between them. The CDR3 consists of 14 residues.

This clonotype was observed at least ten times. J is TRBJ2-5 and V is TRBV5-1; D may correspond to TRBD1 or TRBD2 (7 bases each). The CDR3 covers 14 residues. With 5 bases removed from V and 3 bases from J, the gap between germline ends came to 14 bases. In germline, CDR1 is SGHRS, CDR2 YFSETQ. The CDR3 sequence: CASSFPGGEETQYF. CDR3 sequence (DNA): TGCGCCAGCAGTTTTCCAGGGGGGGAAGAGACCCAGTACTTC.

The table lists this clonotype with many counts. The chain joins TRBV5-1 to TRBJ2-6; D possibly corresponds to TRBD2 (6 bases). This CDR3 region has 15 residues. The V gene lost 3 bases and the J gene lost 2 bases, with 9 bases spanning the gap. Germline loops: CDR1 SGHRS, CDR2 YFSETQ. The CDR3 DNA sequence: TGCGCCAGCAGCTCGACTAGTACTGGGGCCAACGTCCTGACTTTC. Protein: CASSSTSTGANVLTF.

In regard to this clonotype: A much more abundant neighbour one base away suggests this may be a read error. The chain employs TRBV11-1 and TRBJ2-3; D may be TRBD1 or TRBD2 (5 bases each). Germline CDR1 SGHAT, CDR2 FQDESV (reference sequence). The CDR3 contains 15 residues. In DNA, the CDR3 is TGTGCCAGCAGCTTCGAGGGGTTGGGCACAGATATGCAGTATTTT. Translation: CASSFEGLGTDMQYF.

This clonotype came up many times. This chain joins TRBV20-1 and TRBJ2-1, with 8 bases identical to TRBD1. This CDR3 region has 12 residues. Trimming at V came to 6 bases and at J to 12 bases, leaving 10 bases not matched to a gene. Germline values: CDR1 DFQATT, CDR2 SNEGSKA (reference sequence). CDR3 region: CSAGDRGFTQFF. The CDR3 DNA follows: TGCAGTGCCGGTGACAGGGGTTTTACGCAGTTCTTC.

Many counts were recorded for this clonotype. The V and J genes are TRBV20-1 and TRBJ2-1, with 14 bases that match TRBD2. V trimming: 0 bases; J trimming: 7 bases; junction bases outside the gene matches: 11. Looked up from germline, CDR1 is DFQATT and CDR2 is SNEGSKA (reference sequence). The CDR3 sequence is 18 residues long. DNA for the CDR3: TGCAGTGCTAGAGATCGGGGACTAGCGGGAGTTGGGAGGAATGAGCAGTTCTTC. This codes for CSARDRGLAGVGRNEQFF.

In its sample, this clonotype was seen a few times. The J gene is TRBJ2-5, the V gene TRBV9, with TRBD2 as a possible D gene (6 bases). CDR1 and CDR2 from the germline V gene are SGDLS and YYNGEE. This CDR3 has 15 residues. Deletions cut 0 bases from V and 4 bases from J, with 13 bases between. CDR3 bases: TGTGCCAGCAGCGTAGTCCCGGGAGCGGGAGAGACCCAGTACTTC. This gives the protein CASSVVPGAGETQYF.

This clonotype occurred many times. The chain employs TRBV6-5 and TRBJ2-5, with TRBD1 identical over 9 bases. The CDR3 has 18 residues. Germline assignment: CDR1 MNHEY and CDR2 SVGAGI. After removal of 0 bases from V and 4 bases from J, the junction contained 12 bases not matched to a gene. The CDR3 loop is CASSYSIPGTGLRETQYF. The CDR3 nucleotides are TGTGCCAGCAGTTACTCCATTCCCGGGACAGGGCTTCGAGAGACCCAGTACTTC.

This clonotype appeared many times. The chain combines TRBV5-1 with TRBJ2-5; 8 bases agree with TRBD1. V was pared by 2 bases and J by 4 bases, with 10 bases of the junction left unmatched. Germline V gives CDR1 SGHRS, CDR2 YFSETQ. The CDR3 is made up of 16 amino acids. The chain's CDR3 is CASSFDATGERETQYF. The CDR3 DNA sequence: TGCGCCAGCAGCTTCGACGCGACAGGGGAGCGAGAGACCCAGTACTTC.

This clonotype has at least ten counts. The chain has TRBV6-5 and TRBJ1-3; tentative D call: TRBD1 (6 bases). Germline CDR1 is MNHEY and CDR2 is SVGAGI. V was cut by 7 bases and J by 2 bases, with 18 bases left in between. The CDR3 is 16 residues long. CDR3 amino acids: CASTEGGGETGNTIYF. CDR3 DNA sequence: TGTGCCAGCACCGAAGGAGGGGGAGAAACTGGAAACACCATATATTTT.